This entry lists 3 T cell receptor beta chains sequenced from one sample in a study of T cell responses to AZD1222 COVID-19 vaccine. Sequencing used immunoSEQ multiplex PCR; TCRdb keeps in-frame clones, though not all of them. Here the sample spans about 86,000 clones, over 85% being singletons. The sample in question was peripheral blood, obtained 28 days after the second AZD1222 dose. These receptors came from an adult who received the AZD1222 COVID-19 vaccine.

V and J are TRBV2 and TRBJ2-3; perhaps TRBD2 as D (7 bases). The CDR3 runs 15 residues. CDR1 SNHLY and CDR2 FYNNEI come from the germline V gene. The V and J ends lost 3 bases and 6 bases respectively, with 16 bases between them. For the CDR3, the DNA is TGTGCCAGCAGTGACCCAGCGGGACAAGTCGATACGCAGTATTTT. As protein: CASSDPAGQVDTQYF.

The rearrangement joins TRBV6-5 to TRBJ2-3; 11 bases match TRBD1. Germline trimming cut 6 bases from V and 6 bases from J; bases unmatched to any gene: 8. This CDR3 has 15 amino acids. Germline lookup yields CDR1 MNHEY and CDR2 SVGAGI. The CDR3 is CASRPIRDRGDTQYF. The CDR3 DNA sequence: TGTGCCAGCAGACCCATCCGGGACAGGGGGGATACGCAGTATTTT.

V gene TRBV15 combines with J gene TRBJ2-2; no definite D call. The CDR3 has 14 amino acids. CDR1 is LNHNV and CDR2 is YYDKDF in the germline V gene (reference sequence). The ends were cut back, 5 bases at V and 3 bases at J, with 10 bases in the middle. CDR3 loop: CATSDPYYTGELFF. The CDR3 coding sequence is TGTGCCACCAGCGACCCATATTACACCGGGGAGCTGTTTTTT.